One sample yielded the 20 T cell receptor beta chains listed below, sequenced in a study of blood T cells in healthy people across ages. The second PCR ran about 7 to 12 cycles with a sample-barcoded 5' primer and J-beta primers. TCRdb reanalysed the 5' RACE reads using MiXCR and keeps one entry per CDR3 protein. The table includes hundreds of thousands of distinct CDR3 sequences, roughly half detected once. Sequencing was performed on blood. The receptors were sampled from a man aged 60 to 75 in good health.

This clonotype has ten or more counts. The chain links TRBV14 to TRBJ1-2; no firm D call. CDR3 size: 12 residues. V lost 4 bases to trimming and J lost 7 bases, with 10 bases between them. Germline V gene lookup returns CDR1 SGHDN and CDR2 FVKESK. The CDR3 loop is CASSPSERGYTF. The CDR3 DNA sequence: TGTGCCAGCAGCCCTTCCGAACGTGGCTACACCTTC.

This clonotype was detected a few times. The CDR3 nucleotides read TGTGCCACCAGTGATGACAGATATGAGCAGTTCTTC. Protein product: CATSDDRYEQFF. The chain couples TRBV24-1 to TRBJ2-1, with D possibly matching TRBD1 (5 bases). Looked up from germline, CDR1 is KGHDR and CDR2 is SFDVKD. CDR3 length: 12 amino acids. Trimming removed 3 bases at V and 8 bases at J, with 7 bases between.

The chain's CDR3 is CASSLWPAEQFF. The CDR3 DNA is TGTGCCAGCAGCTTGTGGCCGGCCGAGCAGTTCTTC. The chain couples TRBV7-6 to TRBJ2-1; D unclear. Trimming removed 3 bases at V and 10 bases at J, with 10 bases between. The germline CDR1 and CDR2 sequences are SGHVS and FNYEAQ. This CDR3 contains 12 residues.

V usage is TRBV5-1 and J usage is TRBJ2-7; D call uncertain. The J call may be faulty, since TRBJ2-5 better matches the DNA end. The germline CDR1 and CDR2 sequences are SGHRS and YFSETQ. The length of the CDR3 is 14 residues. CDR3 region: CASSPRNQEGTQYF. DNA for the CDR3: TGCGCCAGCAGCCCCAGGAATCAAGAAGGGACCCAGTACTTC.

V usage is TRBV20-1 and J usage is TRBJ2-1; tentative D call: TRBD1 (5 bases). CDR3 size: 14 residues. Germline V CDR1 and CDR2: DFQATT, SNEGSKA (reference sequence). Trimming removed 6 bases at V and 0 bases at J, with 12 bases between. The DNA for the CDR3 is TGCAGTGCAAAAAGACAGAGCTCCTACAATGAGCAGTTCTTC. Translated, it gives CSAKRQSSYNEQFF.

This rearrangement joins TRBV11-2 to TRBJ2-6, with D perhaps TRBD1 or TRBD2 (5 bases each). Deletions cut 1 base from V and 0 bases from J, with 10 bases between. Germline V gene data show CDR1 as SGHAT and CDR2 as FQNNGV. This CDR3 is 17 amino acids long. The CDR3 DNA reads TGTGCCAGCAGCTTAGTGGGGGTTACCTCTGGGGCCAACGTCCTGACTTTC. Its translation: CASSLVGVTSGANVLTF.

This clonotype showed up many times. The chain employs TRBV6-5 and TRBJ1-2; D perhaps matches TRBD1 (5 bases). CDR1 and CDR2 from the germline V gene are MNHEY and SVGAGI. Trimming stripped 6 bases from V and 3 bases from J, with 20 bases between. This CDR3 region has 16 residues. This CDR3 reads CASRHLTGGDDYGYTF. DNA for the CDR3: TGTGCCAGCAGACACCTCACGGGGGGGGACGACTATGGCTACACCTTC.

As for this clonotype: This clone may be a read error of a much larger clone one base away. The CDR3 protein is CRVEGAGYNEQYF. DNA of the CDR3: TGCAGAGTGGAGGGGGCGGGGTACAATGAGCAGTACTTC. The chain couples TRBV29-1 to TRBJ2-1, with a tentative D call TRBD1 (7 bases). Judging by the DNA end, TRBJ2-7 fits better; the J call may be wrong. The germline gives CDR1 SQVTM, CDR2 ANQGSEA. This CDR3 contains 13 residues.

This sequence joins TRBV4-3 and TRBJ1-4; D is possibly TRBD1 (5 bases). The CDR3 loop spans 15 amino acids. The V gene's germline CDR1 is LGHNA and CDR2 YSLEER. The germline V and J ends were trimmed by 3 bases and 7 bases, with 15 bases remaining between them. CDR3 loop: CASSHGTTRGEKLFF. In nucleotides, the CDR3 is TGCGCCAGCAGCCATGGGACGACAAGGGGTGAAAAACTGTTTTTT.

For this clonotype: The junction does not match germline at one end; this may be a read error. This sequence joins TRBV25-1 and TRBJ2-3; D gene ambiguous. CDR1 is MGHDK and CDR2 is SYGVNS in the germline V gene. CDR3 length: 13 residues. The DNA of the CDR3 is TGTGCCAGCAGTTTATCGGTGCAAGATGCGCAGTATTTT. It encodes CASSLSVQDAQYF.

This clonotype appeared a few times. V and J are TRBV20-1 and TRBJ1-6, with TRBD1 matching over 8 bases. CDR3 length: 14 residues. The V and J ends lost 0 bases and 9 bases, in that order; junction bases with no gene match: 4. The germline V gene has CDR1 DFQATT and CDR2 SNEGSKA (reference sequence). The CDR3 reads CSAREDRESSPLHF. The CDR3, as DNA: TGCAGTGCTAGAGAGGACAGGGAGAGTTCACCCCTCCACTTT.

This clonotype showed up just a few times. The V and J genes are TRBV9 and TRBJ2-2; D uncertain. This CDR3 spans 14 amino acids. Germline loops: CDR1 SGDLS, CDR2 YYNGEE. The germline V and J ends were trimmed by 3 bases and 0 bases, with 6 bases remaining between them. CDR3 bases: TGTGCCAGCAGCGGTTCGACGAACACCGGGGAGCTGTTTTTT. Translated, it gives CASSGSTNTGELFF. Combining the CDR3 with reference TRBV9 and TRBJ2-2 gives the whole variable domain DSGVTQTPKHLITATGQRVTLRCSPRSGDLSVYWYQQSLDQGLQFLIQYYNGEERAKGNILERFSAQQFPDLHSELNLSSLELGDSALYFCASSGSTNTGELFFGEGSRLTVL.

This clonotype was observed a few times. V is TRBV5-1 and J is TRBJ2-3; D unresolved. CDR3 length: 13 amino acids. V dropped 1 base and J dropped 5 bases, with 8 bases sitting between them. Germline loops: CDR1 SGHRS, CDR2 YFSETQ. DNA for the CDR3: TGCGCCAGCAGCTTGTTTGGGGAAGATACGCAGTATTTT. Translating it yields CASSLFGEDTQYF.

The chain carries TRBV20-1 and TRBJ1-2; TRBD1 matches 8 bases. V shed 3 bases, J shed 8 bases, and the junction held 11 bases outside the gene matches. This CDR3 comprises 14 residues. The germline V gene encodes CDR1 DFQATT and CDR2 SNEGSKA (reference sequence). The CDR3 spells CSASLPQGARGYTF. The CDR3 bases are TGCAGTGCTAGCCTTCCCCAGGGGGCAAGGGGCTACACCTTC.

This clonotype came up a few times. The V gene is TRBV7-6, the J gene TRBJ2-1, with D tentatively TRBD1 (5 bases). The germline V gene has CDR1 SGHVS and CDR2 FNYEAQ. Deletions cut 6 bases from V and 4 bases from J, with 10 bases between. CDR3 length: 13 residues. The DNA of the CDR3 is TGTGCCAGCAGGCCCCAGGGTTACAATGAGCAGTTCTTC. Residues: CASRPQGYNEQFF.

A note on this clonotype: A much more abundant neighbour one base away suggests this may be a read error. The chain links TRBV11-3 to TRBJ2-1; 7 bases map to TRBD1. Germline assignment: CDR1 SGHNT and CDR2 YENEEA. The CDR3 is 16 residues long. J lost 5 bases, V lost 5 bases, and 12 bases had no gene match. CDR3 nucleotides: TGTGCCAGCAGCACCTCCCTCTGGACAGGAAACAATGAGCAGTTCTTC. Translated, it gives CASSTSLWTGNNEQFF.

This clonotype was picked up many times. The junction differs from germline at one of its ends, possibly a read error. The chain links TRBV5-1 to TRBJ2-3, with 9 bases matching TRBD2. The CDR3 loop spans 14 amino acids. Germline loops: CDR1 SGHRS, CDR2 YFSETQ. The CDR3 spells CASSLGLATDTQYF. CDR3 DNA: TGTGCCAGCAGCTTAGGACTAGCGACGGATACGCAGTATTTT.

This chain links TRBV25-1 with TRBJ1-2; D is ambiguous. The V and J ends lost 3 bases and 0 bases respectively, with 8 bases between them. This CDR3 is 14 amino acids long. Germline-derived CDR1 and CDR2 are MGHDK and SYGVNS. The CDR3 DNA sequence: TGTGCCAGCAGTGATGGGCCAGCTAACTATGGCTACACCTTC. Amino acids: CASSDGPANYGYTF.

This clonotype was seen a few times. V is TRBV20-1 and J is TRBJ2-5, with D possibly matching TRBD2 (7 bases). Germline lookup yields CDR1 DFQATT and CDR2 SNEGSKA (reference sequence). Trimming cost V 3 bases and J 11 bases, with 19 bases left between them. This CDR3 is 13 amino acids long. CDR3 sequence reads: CSARGGGRNEQYF. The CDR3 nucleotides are TGCAGTGCTAGGGGCGGGGGCCGCAATGAGCAGTACTTC.

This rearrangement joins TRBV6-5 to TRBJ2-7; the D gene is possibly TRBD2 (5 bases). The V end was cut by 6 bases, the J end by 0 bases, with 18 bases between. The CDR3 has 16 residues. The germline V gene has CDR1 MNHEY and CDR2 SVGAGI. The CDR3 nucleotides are TGTGCCAGCAGAAACCCCGGGGTGCGAAGCTCCTACGAGCAGTACTTC. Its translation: CASRNPGVRSSYEQYF.